This T cell receptor (beta chain) was retrieved from a study of shared clonotypes between healthy human individuals. General study results and limits: Non-shared clonotypes were found to have lower generation probabilities than the clonotypes that were shared by all four of the sorted-subset donors. Sharing across four donors was highest in naive CD4 (approximately 5%) and lowest in memory CD8 (approximately 0.4%). Sorted-subset sequencing, rarefaction showed, was incomplete despite large depth.

Terminally differentiated effector memory CD45RA+ cells were excluded by CCR7 positive selection of CD45RO-negative cells. The ends lost 6 bases at V and 1 base at J; junction bases unmatched: 10. From germline, CDR1 is MDHEN and CDR2 SYDVKM. The CDR3 loop spans 16 amino acids. Comment on this clone: Antigen unknown.

Only in-frame clones appear in the TCRdb table, and some are missing; sequencing was by immunoSEQ multiplex PCR. The data contain 600,000 or so clones, roughly 98% of them singletons. The chain is built from TRBV28 and TRBJ2-7; 9 nucleotides line up with TRBD2. The sequenced material came from naive CD8+ T cells sorted from blood. The clonotype comes from a man aged 25-45 years in good health. As DNA, the CDR3 is TGTGCCAGCAGCCCCTGGGGTAGCGGGGGTTCCTACGAGCAGTACTTC. Translated, it gives CASSPWGSGGSYEQYF.